This TCR beta chain derives from a study of cytomegalovirus exposure and HLA in healthy donors (dated by TCRdb to about 2017). Background on the whole study: The 666 repertoires of the first cohort and the roughly 120 validation repertoires were produced on the same platform, according to a later analysis. The study was designed to test whether signatures of past pathogen exposure could be identified by cataloging public T cell receptors. Besides the first cohort of hundreds of subjects, a separate validation cohort made up of 95 to 150 different subjects was used. To predict cytomegalovirus infection status, the study brought together high-throughput TCR immunosequencing, statistical association of individual TCRs with disease status, and machine learning.

Of note for this clone: No cognate antigen has been identified for it. Per-nucleotide qualities are absent, and no much larger clonotype sits a single base away.

The full study reports these points: Most TCR sequences were seen in very few donors, while some public TCRs were found in many individuals. In vitro tests confirmed that a few of the cytomegalovirus-associated TCR beta chains recognize cytomegalovirus antigens. The authors suggested that the approach could potentially be generalized to other disease states and immunological phenotypes. The classifier was reported to diagnose cytomegalovirus status with high specificity and sensitivity in both the original cohort and the validation cohort. In the study, 150 to 200 TCR beta chains were listed as associated with cytomegalovirus. A later analysis had no HLA typing for the validation cohort, so co-occurrence there was scored across all 110 or so repertoires. Subsequent analysis determined that TCRs grouped into clusters in the first cohort also showed a tendency toward co-occurrence across the 120 or so validation repertoires, and approximately 94% of cluster scores exceeded 0.

Library generation was performed with the immunoSEQ multiplex PCR assay. Concerning the study's data processing: To diagnose cytomegalovirus status from the catalog of TCR beta chain sequences, a statistical classification framework was built. TCRdb's version of the immuneACCESS table is confined to in-frame rearrangements and falls short of the full clone set. An unresolved V gene accounts for under half of the shortfall where checked; the remainder is of unknown origin. V and J calls and clone size are as listed in that table; D and trimming were resolved from the DNA. This sample comprises a few hundred thousand clones, approximately 88% of them detected only once. About 14% of the sample belongs to the ten largest clones. Separate from the roughly 700-subject first cohort, the validation cohort of 120 subjects was the group to which the donors belonged. Material for sequencing was PBMCs. This receptor was taken from a woman aged 25 to 39 in good health and CMV-seropositive.

In nucleotide form, the sequence is TGTGCCAGCAGCCTCTCAGGGGTCACTGAAGCTTTCTTT. Its protein product is CASSLSGVTEAFF. The chain uses TRBV2 and TRBJ1-1; a weak D assignment points to TRBD1 (6 bases agree). The trim is 6 bases for V and 4 bases for J, with a gap of 12 bases between the germline ends. Taken from the germline V gene, the CDR1 and CDR2 loops are SNHLY and FYNNEI. The CDR3 runs 13 residues from the cysteine to the phenylalanine. Only the CDR3 region is kept as DNA, spanning 39 bases read in frame from base 1. Supplemented by the reference TRBV2 and TRBJ1-1 proteins around the CDR3, the complete variable domain is EPEVTQTPSHQVTQMGQEVILRCVPISNHLYFYWYRQILGQKVEFLVSFYNNEISEKSEIFDDQFSVERPDGSNFTLKIRSTKLEDSAMYFCASSLSGVTEAFFGQGTRLTVV.